This T cell receptor beta chain is drawn from a study of T cell changes during pregnancy in multiple sclerosis. V dropped 3 bases and J dropped 7; count of bases not matched to a gene: 6. The germline CDR1 and CDR2 sequences are MNHEY and SMNVEV (reference sequence). CDR3 length: 13 amino acids. Sequencing was performed with immunoSEQ multiplex PCR; in TCRdb, only in-frame clones are kept and a portion is missing. Of about 58,000 clones in the sample, approximately 93% were seen once. This sequence originates from a female donor with multiple sclerosis, enrolled in a pregnancy study. The input for sequencing was CD8+ T cells from peripheral blood mononuclear cells, taken in the second trimester of pregnancy. V gene TRBV27 combines with J gene TRBJ2-7; 7 positions match TRBD2. In nucleotides, the CDR3 is TGTGCCAGCAGTTTTCTCCTCGGGGGGGAGCAGTACTTC. It yields the protein CASSFLLGGEQYF.